Presented here are 27 T cell receptor beta chains from one specimen sequenced in a study of T-cell memory formation after mild COVID-19. MiXCR was run by TCRdb on the 5' RACE reads, yielding one entry per CDR3 protein. The data show about 390,000 distinct CDR3 sequences, with 21% seen just once and around 12% held by the top ten. The sequencing input was PBMCs or a T cell subset sorted from them (not recorded which). The receptors derive from an adult woman who had mild COVID-19 (a few samples of this study predate the infection). Cell type and time point are not known.

V gene TRBV20-1 combines with J gene TRBJ2-5; TRBD2 matches 8 bases. Germline lookup yields CDR1 DFQATT and CDR2 SNEGSKA (reference sequence). The CDR3 has 16 amino acids. Trimming took 5 bases from V and 2 from J; bases not matched to a gene: 13. The CDR3 nucleotides read TGCAGTGCTCCCCTTAGGTTAGCGGGGCAACAAGAGACCCAGTACTTC. Its translation is CSAPLRLAGQQETQYF.

The chain couples TRBV11-2 to TRBJ2-3; TRBD2 might be the D (6 bases). The V end was cut by 2 bases, the J end by 3 bases, with 9 bases between. CDR1 SGHAT and CDR2 FQNNGV come from the germline V gene. This CDR3 is built from 14 residues. The chain's CDR3 is CASSLWGGTDTQYF. In DNA, the CDR3 is TGTGCCAGCAGCTTATGGGGAGGAACAGATACGCAGTATTTT.

The genes are TRBV18 and TRBJ2-7, with D hard to call. Trimming took 3 bases from V and 1 from J, leaving 10 bases between them. Germline CDR1 reads KGHSH; CDR2 reads LQKENI. The CDR3 length is 14 residues. CDR3 in amino acids: CASSPSTKSYEQYF. The CDR3 DNA follows: TGTGCCAGCTCACCCTCAACTAAATCCTACGAGCAGTACTTC.

CDR3 DNA: TGTGCCAGCAGTACCCCGGGACAGGAGACCCAGTACTTC. This gives the protein CASSTPGQETQYF. The chain is built from TRBV6-5 and TRBJ2-5, with 7 bases that match TRBD1. The germline gives CDR1 MNHEY, CDR2 SVGAGI. There are 13 residues in the CDR3. The V gene end was trimmed by 5 bases and the J gene end by 5 bases; junction bases not matched to a gene: 5.

The chain uses TRBV30 and TRBJ2-1, with TRBD2 matching 8 bases. In germline, CDR1 is GTSNPN, CDR2 SVGIG (reference sequence). Losses at the gene ends were 4 bases for V and 7 bases for J; bases not matched to a gene: 6. CDR3 size: 13 residues. The CDR3: CAWNPGLGNEQFF. Here the CDR3 DNA reads TGTGCCTGGAACCCGGGACTAGGAAATGAGCAGTTCTTC.

J is TRBJ2-1 and V is TRBV20-1; no reliable D call. Germline loops: CDR1 DFQATT, CDR2 SNEGSKA (reference sequence). The CDR3 extends over 15 amino acids. The ends were cut back, 0 bases at V and 10 bases at J, with 19 bases in the middle. The CDR3 reads CSARDWRTPTMEQFF. The CDR3 coding sequence is TGCAGTGCTAGAGATTGGCGGACCCCCACAATGGAGCAGTTCTTC.

This clonotype was observed many times. The genes are TRBV5-1 and TRBJ2-2; weak D call: TRBD1 (5 bases). CDR1 and CDR2 (germline): SGHRS, YFSETQ. Trimming took 0 bases from V and 1 from J, leaving 7 bases between them. The CDR3 consists of 15 residues. This CDR3 is CASSLDRQNTGELFF. The CDR3 DNA is TGCGCCAGCAGCTTGGACAGGCAGAACACCGGGGAGCTGTTTTTT.

This chain connects TRBV21-1 to TRBJ2-7; TRBD1, the table's D call, lacks a check against the DNA. TRBV21-1 is tagged as a pseudogene. The CDR3 sequence is 14 residues long. CDR3 sequence (DNA): TGTGCCAGCAGCACCCGGGACAGGCACTACGAGCAGTACTTC. Translation: CASSTRDRHYEQYF.

In its sample, this clonotype was seen a few times. The CDR3 DNA reads as TGTGCCAGCAGCTTAGTATCGGGGCAGAAGCAGTTCTTC. Translated: CASSLVSGQKQFF. The rearrangement joins TRBV7-3 to TRBJ2-1; D may be TRBD1 or TRBD2 (5 bases each). This CDR3 region has 13 residues. Germline CDR1 SGHTA, CDR2 FQGTGA. Between the trimmed V and J ends, which lost 2 bases and 11 bases, there was a span of 13 bases.

This clonotype was counted between two and nine times. The chain carries TRBV3-1 and TRBJ2-3; TRBD2 agrees at 12 bases. The V gene end was trimmed by 1 base and the J gene end by 2 bases; junction bases not matched to a gene: 7. The CDR3 length is 18 residues. Germline V CDR1 and CDR2: LGHDT, YNNKEL (reference sequence). In nucleotides, the CDR3 is TGTGCCAGCAGCCAAGTTCCGACTAGCGGGAGATTCACAGATACGCAGTATTTT. Its protein product is CASSQVPTSGRFTDTQYF.

The chain combines TRBV10-2 with TRBJ1-5, with D possibly TRBD1 on 5 matching bases. Per the germline V gene, CDR1 is WSHSY and CDR2 is SAAADI. V lost 2 bases and J 11 bases, leaving 22 bases between the germline ends. This CDR3 has 16 residues. Here the CDR3 reads CASSEAKPQAHRTQHF. Here the CDR3 DNA reads TGCGCCAGCAGTGAGGCCAAGCCCCAGGCCCACAGGACCCAGCATTTT.

The V call is TRBV20-1, the J call TRBJ1-4; 10 bases fit TRBD1. V was pared by 1 base and J by 6 bases, with 5 bases of the junction left unmatched. Germline V gene lookup returns CDR1 DFQATT and CDR2 SNEGSKA (reference sequence). This CDR3 region has 15 residues. The CDR3 region has the DNA TGCAGTGCTAGAGTTCCGGGACAGGGGTATGAAAAACTGTTTTTT. Protein: CSARVPGQGYEKLFF.

Turning to this clonotype: Compared with germline, one end of the junction differs, possibly owing to a read error. The chain combines TRBV20-1 with TRBJ2-3; TRBD1 aligns across 8 bases. CDR1 DFQATT and CDR2 SNEGSKA come from the germline V gene (reference sequence). This CDR3 is 20 amino acids long. This CDR3 is CSARATISDDRGLSTDTKYF. For the CDR3, the DNA is TGCAGTGCTAGAGCCACCATTTCTGACGACAGGGGCCTTAGCACAGATACGAAGTATTTT.

The V and J genes are TRBV6-5 and TRBJ2-1, with D hard to call. The CDR3 spans 14 residues. V lost 2 bases, J lost 1 base, and 6 bases lay in between. Germline V gene data show CDR1 as MNHEY and CDR2 as SVGAGI. This CDR3 reads CASSYRPSYNEQFF. CDR3 coding DNA: TGTGCCAGCAGTTACAGGCCTTCCTACAATGAGCAGTTCTTC.

The chain has TRBV4-1 and TRBJ2-7; D is perhaps TRBD2 (7 bases). Trimming pared 0 bases from V and 7 bases from J, leaving 13 bases between. This CDR3 comprises 14 residues. CDR1 and CDR2 (germline): MGHRA, YSYEKL. The CDR3 bases are TGCGCCAGCAGCCAAGATGAGGGGGGAGGGGAGCAGTACTTC. Protein sequence: CASSQDEGGGEQYF.

This rearrangement joins TRBV29-1 to TRBJ1-1, with a tentative D call TRBD1 (5 bases). This CDR3 has 15 residues. Germline CDR1 reads SQVTM; CDR2 reads ANQGSEA. The V and J ends lost 0 bases and 1 base respectively, with 12 bases between them. The CDR3 region is CSVEDRRQPNTEAFF. DNA for the CDR3: TGCAGCGTTGAAGATCGCCGACAGCCGAACACTGAAGCTTTCTTT.

A few counts support this clonotype. The V call is TRBV14, the J call TRBJ2-3; no clear D. The CDR3 sequence is 14 residues long. Trimming pared 2 bases from V and 0 bases from J, leaving 6 bases between. Germline V gene sequence: CDR1 SGHDN, CDR2 FVKESK. The CDR3 DNA reads as TGTGCCAGCAGCCAATTCTATAGCACAGATACGCAGTATTTT. Translating it yields CASSQFYSTDTQYF.

Only a few counts were recorded for this clonotype. The J gene is TRBJ1-5, the V gene TRBV4-1, with 9 positions matching TRBD1. Germline loops: CDR1 MGHRA, CDR2 YSYEKL. With V trimmed by 3 bases and J by 4 bases, 10 bases remained unmatched. This CDR3 spans 17 amino acids. The CDR3 spells CASSHSQGAIGNQPQHF. For the CDR3, the DNA is TGCGCCAGCAGCCACTCACAGGGGGCGATTGGTAATCAGCCCCAGCATTTT.

Details on this clonotype: Compared with germline, one end of the junction differs, possibly owing to a read error. The genes are TRBV6-6 and TRBJ1-5; 9 nucleotides line up with TRBD1. Germline lookup yields CDR1 MNHNY and CDR2 SVGAGI (reference sequence). The CDR3 covers 15 residues. As DNA, the CDR3 is TGTGCCAGCAGCTACTCGGACAGGGGAAATCAGCCCCAGCATTTT. Protein: CASSYSDRGNQPQHF.

This clonotype was counted a few times. This chain connects TRBV7-3 to TRBJ1-1; the match to TRBD1 covers 9 bases. CDR3 length equals 18 residues. The V gene's germline CDR1 is SGHTA and CDR2 FQGTGA. The junction had 15 bases not matched to a gene; V was cut back by 6 bases and J by 1 base. The CDR3 is CASRYPPGQGVTNTEAFF. The CDR3 DNA reads as TGTGCCAGCAGATACCCACCGGGACAGGGAGTAACGAACACTGAAGCTTTCTTT.

V is TRBV29-1 and J is TRBJ2-7, with 11 bases identical to TRBD2. This CDR3 contains 16 residues. V was clipped by 6 bases and J by 5 bases; unmatched bases: 15. Germline loops: CDR1 SQVTM, CDR2 ANQGSEA. CDR3 loop: CSVLPTSGSNANEQYF. The DNA of the CDR3 is TGCAGCGTCCTCCCCACTAGCGGGAGCAACGCCAACGAGCAGTACTTC.

V and J are TRBV6-1 and TRBJ2-5; TRBD1 might be the D (6 bases). The V gene lost 0 bases and the J gene lost 2 bases, with 7 bases spanning the gap. The CDR3 spans 14 residues. Per germline, CDR1 MNHNS and CDR2 SASEGT. CDR3 amino acids: CASSEAGAQETQYF. CDR3 sequence (DNA): TGTGCCAGCAGTGAAGCGGGGGCGCAAGAGACCCAGTACTTC.

The CDR3 reads CASSLTAQGAGEQYF. CDR3 nucleotide sequence: TGCGCCAGCAGCTTGACTGCTCAGGGGGCTGGCGAGCAGTACTTC. This sequence joins TRBV5-1 and TRBJ2-7, with 8 bases aligning to TRBD1. The J segment lost 6 bases and the V segment lost 1 base, leaving 9 bases of the junction unmatched. CDR3 length: 15 residues. Germline V gene data show CDR1 as SGHRS and CDR2 as YFSETQ. The whole variable domain, filled in from reference TRBV5-1 and TRBJ2-7, reads KAGVTQTPRYLIKTRGQQVTLSCSPISGHRSVSWYQQTPGQGLQFLFEYFSETQRNKGNFPGRFSGRQFSNSRSEMNVSTLELGDSALYLCASSLTAQGAGEQYFGPGTRLTVT.

This clonotype was counted between two and nine times. This rearrangement joins TRBV6-1 to TRBJ2-7; 11 bases line up with TRBD1. Germline trimming cut 6 bases from V and 4 bases from J; bases unmatched to any gene: 2. CDR1 is MNHNS, CDR2 SASEGT, per germline. The CDR3 runs to 13 residues. CDR3 region: CASRDRGRYEQYF. The CDR3 nucleotides are TGTGCCAGCAGGGACAGGGGGCGTTACGAGCAGTACTTC.

This clonotype occurred a few times. This sequence joins TRBV7-6 and TRBJ2-1; no reliable D call. The V end was cut by 5 bases, the J end by 8 bases, with 10 bases between. The CDR3 runs to 12 residues. CDR1 and CDR2 (germline): SGHVS, FNYEAQ. CDR3 coding DNA: TGTGCCAGCAGCGCCGGGTTCCATGAGCAGTTCTTC. This gives the protein CASSAGFHEQFF.

This clonotype was counted between two and nine times. This chain connects TRBV4-1 to TRBJ2-3; D uncertain. V was clipped by 1 base and J by 0 bases, with 17 bases between them. The CDR3 runs 18 residues. The germline V gene has CDR1 MGHRA and CDR2 YSYEKL. CDR3 region: CASSQVRLLASSTDTQYF. In DNA, the CDR3 is TGCGCCAGCAGCCAAGTGAGACTCCTTGCCTCTAGCACAGATACGCAGTATTTT.

This clonotype was counted between two and nine times. The chain couples TRBV7-6 to TRBJ2-2; D remains unclear. V was cut by 1 base and J by 1 base, with 4 bases left in between. Germline V gene data show CDR1 as SGHVS and CDR2 as FNYEAQ. The CDR3 has 14 amino acids. The CDR3 region is CASSLGVNTGELFF. CDR3 coding DNA: TGTGCCAGCAGCTTAGGGGTGAACACCGGGGAGCTGTTTTTT.